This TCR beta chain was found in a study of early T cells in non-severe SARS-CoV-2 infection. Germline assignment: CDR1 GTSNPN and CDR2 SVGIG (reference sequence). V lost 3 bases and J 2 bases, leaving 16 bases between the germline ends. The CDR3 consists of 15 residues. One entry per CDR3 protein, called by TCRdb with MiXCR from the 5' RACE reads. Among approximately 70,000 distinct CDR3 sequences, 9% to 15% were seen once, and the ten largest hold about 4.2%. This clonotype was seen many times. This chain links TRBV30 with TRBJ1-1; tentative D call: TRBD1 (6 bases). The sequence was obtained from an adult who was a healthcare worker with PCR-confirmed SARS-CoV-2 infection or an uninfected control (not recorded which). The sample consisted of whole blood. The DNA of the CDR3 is TGTGCCTGGAGAACCGTACGAGGGGGTAACACTGAAGCTTTCTTT. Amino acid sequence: CAWRTVRGGNTEAFF.